Presented here are 5 T cell receptor beta chains from one specimen sequenced in a study of response to subunit inactivated influenza vaccine. TCRdb re-analysed the RT-PCR reads in MiXCR, keeping a single row per CDR3 protein. The table shows about 500,000 distinct CDR3 sequences, with approximately 15% occurring only once. The input for sequencing was CD4+ T cells sorted from PBMCs, taken around 25 months after vaccination. Source of these receptors: a man aged 45-69 years who received an inactivated influenza vaccine.

In its sample, this clonotype was seen a few times. The V call is TRBV20-1, the J call TRBJ1-5; D ambiguous. The V gene lost 0 bases and the J gene lost 0 bases, with 9 bases spanning the gap. The germline V gene has CDR1 DFQATT and CDR2 SNEGSKA (reference sequence). This CDR3 contains 15 residues. This chain's CDR3 is CSARETDHSNQPQHF. The CDR3 region has the DNA TGCAGTGCTAGAGAAACAGATCATAGCAATCAGCCCCAGCATTTT.

The J gene is TRBJ2-2, the V gene TRBV7-8, with D tentatively TRBD1 or TRBD2 (5 bases each). Germline V gene data show CDR1 as SGHVS and CDR2 as FQNEAQ. Trimming stripped 5 bases from V and 1 base from J, with 17 bases between. The CDR3 sequence is 17 residues long. The CDR3 here is CASSPLGASRNTGELFF. CDR3 nucleotide sequence: TGTGCCAGCAGCCCCTTAGGGGCTAGCCGGAACACCGGGGAGCTGTTTTTT.

This chain joins TRBV7-8 and TRBJ2-5; 7 bases agree with TRBD1. Germline V gene data show CDR1 as SGHVS and CDR2 as FQNEAQ. J lost 4 bases, V lost 1 base, and 9 bases had no gene match. The CDR3 runs 16 residues. The CDR3 DNA reads as TGTGCCAGCAGCTTAGGGCACAGGGGATTATTAGAGACCCAGTACTTC. Its protein is CASSLGHRGLLETQYF.

The gene calls are TRBV6-1 and TRBJ2-3, with D perhaps matching TRBD2 (7 bases). Germline V gene data show CDR1 as MNHNS and CDR2 as SASEGT. The V end lost 7 bases, the J end lost 6 bases, and 26 bases lay between the germline ends. The CDR3 spans 17 residues. For the CDR3, the DNA is TGTGCCAGCAATCCGAGGCGGGGGCCTTACCGAACGGATACGCAGTATTTT. Its protein is CASNPRRGPYRTDTQYF.

This chain uses TRBV4-1 with TRBJ1-1; weak D call: TRBD1 (5 bases). V was shortened by 3 bases and J by 2 bases, with 13 bases between the two germline ends. Germline V gene sequence: CDR1 MGHRA, CDR2 YSYEKL. The CDR3 consists of 15 residues. The CDR3 DNA is TGCGCCAGCAGCCATCCCGGGGCAGGTAACACTGAAGCTTTCTTT. Its protein is CASSHPGAGNTEAFF.